The 9 T cell receptor beta chains presented below share a single source sample, sequenced in a study of T-cell reconstitution after alpha-beta-depleted transplantation in children. Unique molecular identifiers were used to barcode this TCRbeta library. TCRdb reprocessed the PCR reads via MiXCR and lists one record per CDR3 protein. The table includes approximately 640,000 distinct CDR3 sequences, over 15% detected once. The sample in question was PBMCs from the stem cell graft donor, obtained from the stem cell graft. The receptors originated from a human donor who donated a stem cell graft to a child with acute myeloid leukemia.

This clonotype came up a few times. This chain links TRBV5-5 with TRBJ2-3, with D possibly called TRBD1 or TRBD2 (5 bases each). This CDR3 has 15 residues. Trimming stripped 6 bases from V and 6 bases from J, with 20 bases between. Germline V gene data show CDR1 as SGHKS and CDR2 as YYEKEE (reference sequence). CDR3 amino acids: CASTPRDPPRDTQYF. Here the CDR3 DNA reads TGTGCCAGCACCCCGAGGGACCCCCCCAGGGATACGCAGTATTTT.

This chain joins TRBV9 and TRBJ1-1; 8 bases are a match to TRBD1. J gave up 8 bases and V 5 bases, and 5 bases lay outside the gene matches. Germline-derived CDR1 and CDR2 are SGDLS and YYNGEE. The CDR3 runs to 12 residues. Here the CDR3 DNA reads TGTGCCAGCAGGGACAGGGTCGGGGAAGCTTTCTTT. Protein: CASRDRVGEAFF.

This rearrangement joins TRBV12-3 or TRBV12-4 to TRBJ1-5; tentatively, D is TRBD1 (6 bases). The CDR3 is 13 amino acids. Trimming removed 8 bases from V and 5 bases from J, with 13 bases in between. The CDR3 is CASSGGIHQPQHF. The CDR3 bases are TGTGCCAGCTCGGGGGGCATTCATCAGCCCCAGCATTTT.

This clonotype was seen ten or more times. This chain connects TRBV20-1 to TRBJ2-1, with D uncertain. The CDR3 sequence is 14 residues long. Trimming shortened V by 6 bases and J by 4 bases, and 16 bases separated the two germline ends. Germline loops: CDR1 DFQATT, CDR2 SNEGSKA (reference sequence). The CDR3 is CSAPGSVDYNEQFF. DNA of the CDR3: TGCAGTGCCCCCGGATCAGTCGATTACAATGAGCAGTTCTTC.

There are many counts of this clonotype. The chain is built from TRBV6-1 and TRBJ1-1; D call uncertain. CDR3 size: 15 residues. V gave up 1 base and J gave up 1 base, with 10 bases separating them. Germline V gene data show CDR1 as MNHNS and CDR2 as SASEGT. CDR3 region: CASSEVRFPNTEAFF. CDR3 coding DNA: TGTGCCAGCAGTGAAGTGCGGTTCCCGAACACTGAAGCTTTCTTT.

Worth noting for this clonotype: Possible read error: a much larger clone is one base away. The rearrangement uses TRBV4-3 and TRBJ2-7; D is unclear. The CDR3 spans 14 residues. Per the germline V gene, CDR1 is LGHNA and CDR2 is YSLEER. V gave up 2 bases and J gave up 6 bases, with 14 bases separating them. CDR3 DNA: TGCGCCAGCAGCCAACAAGGCATCGGACCCGAGCAGTACTTC. Amino acid sequence: CASSQQGIGPEQYF.

In this sample, this clonotype turned up a few times. The chain joins TRBV6-5 to TRBJ1-2; maybe TRBD1 (5 bases). Per germline, CDR1 MNHEY and CDR2 SVGAGI. This CDR3 contains 15 residues. V was cut by 0 bases and J by 7 bases, with 15 bases left in between. The CDR3 DNA follows: TGTGCCAGCAGTTACTCGGCAACAGGATCACCTGGCTACACCTTC. It translates to CASSYSATGSPGYTF.

This clonotype appeared many times. The chain combines TRBV6-2 or TRBV6-3 with TRBJ1-5, with D possibly being TRBD1 (5 bases). Germline lookup yields CDR1 MNHEY and CDR2 SVGEGT. The CDR3 runs to 15 residues. Trimming shortened V by 6 bases and J by 3 bases, and 15 bases separated the two germline ends. CDR3 sequence reads: CASRNRRWANQPQHF. CDR3 DNA sequence: TGTGCCAGCAGGAACAGGCGCTGGGCCAATCAGCCCCAGCATTTT.

The chain has TRBV7-8 and TRBJ1-1; D gene unclear. The CDR3 spans 15 residues. V was pared by 2 bases and J by 1 base, with 11 bases between. Germline V CDR1 and CDR2: SGHVS, FQNEAQ. The DNA for the CDR3 is TGTGCCAGCAGCTTACTTGAGGGTTCGAACACTGAAGCTTTCTTT. Amino acids: CASSLLEGSNTEAFF.